This T cell receptor beta chain stems from a study of cytomegalovirus exposure and HLA in healthy donors. Study-wide background: Drawn from HLA-typed donors, about 85 million unique TCRs were held in an early data release. Study results and limitations: Reported results showed that the classifier diagnosed cytomegalovirus status with high specificity and sensitivity. Accurate HLA-A and HLA-B prediction from TCR beta sequences was reported for most subjects.

CDR1 and CDR2 (germline): SEHNR, FQNEAQ (reference sequence). V lost 2 bases and J 7 bases, leaving 11 bases between the germline ends. The CDR3 covers 13 residues. With 60 Vbeta and 13 Jbeta primers, the PCR was carried out. Assay: immunoSEQ multiplex PCR; the TCRdb copy retains only in-frame clones and omits some. The sample has more than 95,000 clones; under 85% are singletons. About this clone: The antigen is undetermined.

The sequencing input was PBMCs. This chain joins TRBV7-9 and TRBJ1-1; D unclear. The receptor's source is a man aged 30-40 years in good health and CMV-seronegative. The CDR3 bases are TGTGCCAGCAGCTTAACCCTCCGGGGTGAAGCTTTCTTT. Translating gives CASSLTLRGEAFF.